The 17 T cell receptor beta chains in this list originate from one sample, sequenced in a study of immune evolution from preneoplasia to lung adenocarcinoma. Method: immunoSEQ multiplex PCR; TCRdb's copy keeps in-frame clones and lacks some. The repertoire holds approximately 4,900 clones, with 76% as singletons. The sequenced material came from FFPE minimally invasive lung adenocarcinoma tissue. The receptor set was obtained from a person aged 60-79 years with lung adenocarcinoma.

Written as DNA, the CDR3 is TGCAGTGCTCGAAGGGAGGGGGGCTACACCTTC. It codes for CSARREGGYTF. The gene calls are TRBV20-1 and TRBJ1-2; maybe TRBD1 (5 bases). The CDR3 spans 11 residues. CDR1 and CDR2 from the germline V gene are DFQATT and SNEGSKA (reference sequence). V was clipped by 5 bases and J by 8 bases, with 12 bases between them.

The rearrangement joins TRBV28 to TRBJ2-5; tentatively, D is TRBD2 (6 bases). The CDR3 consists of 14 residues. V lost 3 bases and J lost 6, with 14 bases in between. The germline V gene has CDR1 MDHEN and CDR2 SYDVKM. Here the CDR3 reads CASSFPAGLQTQYF. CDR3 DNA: TGTGCCAGCAGTTTTCCGGCGGGGTTACAGACCCAGTACTTC.

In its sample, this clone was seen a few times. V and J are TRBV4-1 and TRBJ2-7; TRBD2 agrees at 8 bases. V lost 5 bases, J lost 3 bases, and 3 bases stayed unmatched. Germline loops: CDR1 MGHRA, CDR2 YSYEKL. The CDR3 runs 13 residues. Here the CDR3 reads CASSSGLGYEQYF. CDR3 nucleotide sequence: TGCGCCAGCAGCTCGGGACTAGGCTACGAGCAGTACTTC.

CDR3 coding DNA: TGTGCCAGCAGTTACTTCCCGACACCCCCTAATCAGCCCCAGCATTTT. This encodes CASSYFPTPPNQPQHF. This chain links TRBV6-6 with TRBJ1-5; the D is unclear. V was clipped by 1 base and J by 4 bases, with 14 bases between them. The CDR3 sequence is 16 residues long. Germline V gene sequence: CDR1 MNHNY, CDR2 SVGAGI (reference sequence).

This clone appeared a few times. The CDR3 reads CATKGLLGYTF. The DNA of the CDR3 is TGTGCCACCAAGGGATTACTCGGCTACACCTTC. The rearrangement joins TRBV5-6 to TRBJ1-2; D is undetermined. There are 11 residues in the CDR3. V was cut by 9 bases and J by 8 bases, with 14 bases left in between. Germline V lookup: CDR1 SGHDT, CDR2 YYEEEE.

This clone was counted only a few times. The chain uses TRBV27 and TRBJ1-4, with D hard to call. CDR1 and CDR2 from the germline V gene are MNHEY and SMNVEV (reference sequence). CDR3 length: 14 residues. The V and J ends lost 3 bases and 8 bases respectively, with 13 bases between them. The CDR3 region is CASSLTSAGEKLFF. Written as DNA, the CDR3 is TGTGCCAGCAGTTTGACATCGGCGGGGGAAAAACTGTTTTTT.

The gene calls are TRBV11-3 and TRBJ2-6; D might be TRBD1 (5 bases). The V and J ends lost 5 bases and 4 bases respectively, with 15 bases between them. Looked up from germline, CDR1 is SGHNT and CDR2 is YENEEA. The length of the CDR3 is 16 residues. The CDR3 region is CASSDQGRVGANVLTF. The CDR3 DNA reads TGTGCCAGCAGCGATCAGGGTAGGGTCGGGGCCAACGTCCTGACTTTC.

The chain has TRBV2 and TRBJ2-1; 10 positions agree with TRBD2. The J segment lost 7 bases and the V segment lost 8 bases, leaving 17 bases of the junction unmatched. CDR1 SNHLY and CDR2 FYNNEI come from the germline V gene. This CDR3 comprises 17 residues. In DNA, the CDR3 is TGTGCCAGCGTCTACCTTGGCGTAGCGGGGGGTGCGAATGAGCAGTTCTTC. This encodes CASVYLGVAGGANEQFF.

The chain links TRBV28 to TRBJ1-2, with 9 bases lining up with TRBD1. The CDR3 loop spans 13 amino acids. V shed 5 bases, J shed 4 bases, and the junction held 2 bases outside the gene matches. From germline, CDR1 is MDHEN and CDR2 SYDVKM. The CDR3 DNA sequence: TGTGCCAGCAGTCGGGACAGGGTCTATGGCTACACCTTC. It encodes CASSRDRVYGYTF.

CDR3 protein: CASSEGTGDNSPLHF. The CDR3, as DNA: TGTGCCAGCAGTGAAGGGACAGGGGATAATTCACCCCTCCACTTT. The chain combines TRBV6-1 with TRBJ1-6; the match to TRBD1 covers 9 bases. Losses at the gene ends were 1 base for V and 5 bases for J; bases not matched to a gene: 0. Per germline, CDR1 MNHNS and CDR2 SASEGT. The CDR3 sequence is 15 residues long.

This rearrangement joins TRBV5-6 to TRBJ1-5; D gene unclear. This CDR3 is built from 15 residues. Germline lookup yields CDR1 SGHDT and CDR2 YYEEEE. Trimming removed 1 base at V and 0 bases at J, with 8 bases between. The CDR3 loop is CASSLYSVSNQPQHF. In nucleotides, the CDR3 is TGTGCCAGCAGCTTGTACAGTGTTAGCAATCAGCCCCAGCATTTT.

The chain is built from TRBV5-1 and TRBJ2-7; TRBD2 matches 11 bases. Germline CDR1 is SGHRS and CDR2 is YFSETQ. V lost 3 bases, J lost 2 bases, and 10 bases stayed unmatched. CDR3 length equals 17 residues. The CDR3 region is CASSSPSLTSGAYEQYF. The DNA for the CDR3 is TGCGCCAGCAGCTCCCCCTCCCTGACTAGCGGGGCCTACGAGCAGTACTTC. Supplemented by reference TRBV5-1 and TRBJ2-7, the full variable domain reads KAGVTQTPRYLIKTRGQQVTLSCSPISGHRSVSWYQQTPGQGLQFLFEYFSETQRNKGNFPGRFSGRQFSNSRSEMNVSTLELGDSALYLCASSSPSLTSGAYEQYFGPGTRLTVT.

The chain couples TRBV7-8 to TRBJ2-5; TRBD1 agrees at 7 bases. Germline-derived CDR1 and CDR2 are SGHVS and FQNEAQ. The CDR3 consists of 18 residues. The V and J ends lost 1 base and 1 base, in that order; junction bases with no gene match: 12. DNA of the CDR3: TGTGCCAGCAGCTTAGAGATTTGGTCCGGGACAGCCCAAGAGACCCAGTACTTC. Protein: CASSLEIWSGTAQETQYF.

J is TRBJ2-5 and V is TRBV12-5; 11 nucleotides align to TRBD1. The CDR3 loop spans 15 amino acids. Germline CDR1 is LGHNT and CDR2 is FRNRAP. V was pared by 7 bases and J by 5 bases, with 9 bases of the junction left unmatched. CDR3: CASAKDRGPGETQYF. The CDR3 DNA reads TGTGCTAGTGCCAAGGACAGGGGGCCGGGGGAGACCCAGTACTTC.

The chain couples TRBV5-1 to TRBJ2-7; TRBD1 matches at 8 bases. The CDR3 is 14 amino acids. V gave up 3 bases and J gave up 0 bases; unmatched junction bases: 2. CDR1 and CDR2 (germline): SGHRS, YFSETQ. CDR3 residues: CASSSGTGSYEQYF. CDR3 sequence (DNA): TGCGCCAGCAGCTCCGGGACAGGCTCCTACGAGCAGTACTTC.

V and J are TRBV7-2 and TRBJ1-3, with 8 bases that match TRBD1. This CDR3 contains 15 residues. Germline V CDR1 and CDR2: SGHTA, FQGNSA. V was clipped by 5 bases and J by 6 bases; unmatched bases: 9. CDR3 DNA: TGTGCCAGCAGCACTGGACAGGGACCGGAAAACACCATATATTTT. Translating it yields CASSTGQGPENTIYF.

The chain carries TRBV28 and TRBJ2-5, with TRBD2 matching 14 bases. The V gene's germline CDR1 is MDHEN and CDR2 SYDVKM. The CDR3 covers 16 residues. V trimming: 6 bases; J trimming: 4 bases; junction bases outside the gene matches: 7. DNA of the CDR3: TGTGCCAGCAGCCGACTAGCGGGGGGGCCGGGAGAGACCCAGTACTTC. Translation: CASSRLAGGPGETQYF. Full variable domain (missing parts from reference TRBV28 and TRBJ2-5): DVKVTQSSRYLVKRTGEKVFLECVQDMDHENMFWYRQDPGLGLRLIYFSYDVKMKEKGDIPEGYSVSREKKERFSLILESASTNQTSMYLCASSRLAGGPGETQYFGPGTRLLVL.